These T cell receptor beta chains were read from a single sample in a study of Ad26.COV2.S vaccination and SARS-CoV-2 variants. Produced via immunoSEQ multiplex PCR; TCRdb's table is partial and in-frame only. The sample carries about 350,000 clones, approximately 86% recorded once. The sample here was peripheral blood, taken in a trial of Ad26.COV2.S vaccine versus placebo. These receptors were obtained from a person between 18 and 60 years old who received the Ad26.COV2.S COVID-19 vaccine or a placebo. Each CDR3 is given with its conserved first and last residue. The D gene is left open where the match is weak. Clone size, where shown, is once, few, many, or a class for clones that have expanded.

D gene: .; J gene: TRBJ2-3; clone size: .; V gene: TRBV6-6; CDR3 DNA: TGTGCCAGCAGTTACTCGCTAGCCGAGCCAACAGATACGCAGTATTTT; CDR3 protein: CASSYSLAEPTDTQYF
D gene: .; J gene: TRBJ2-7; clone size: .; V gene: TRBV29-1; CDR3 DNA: TGCAGCGTTGTCAAACAGGGCTCCTACGAGCAGTACTTC; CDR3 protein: CSVVKQGSYEQYF
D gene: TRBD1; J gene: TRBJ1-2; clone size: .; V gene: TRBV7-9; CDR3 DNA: TGTGCCAGCAGCCAAATTACAGGGGGCCATGGCTACACCTTC; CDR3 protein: CASSQITGGHGYTF
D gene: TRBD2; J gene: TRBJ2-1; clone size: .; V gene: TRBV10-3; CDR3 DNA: TGTGCCATCAGTTCCACTAGCGGGAGTTCGGTTGAGCAGTTCTTC; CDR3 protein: CAISSTSGSSVEQFF
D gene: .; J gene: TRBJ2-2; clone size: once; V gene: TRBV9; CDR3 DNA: TGTGCCAGCAGCGCGGACACCCCAACCGGGGAGCTGTTTTTT; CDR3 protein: CASSADTPTGELFF
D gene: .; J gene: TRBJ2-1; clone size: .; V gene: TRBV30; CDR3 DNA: TGTGCCGGACCCCGGACTACTCGAAATGAGCAGTTCTTC; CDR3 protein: CAGPRTTRNEQFF
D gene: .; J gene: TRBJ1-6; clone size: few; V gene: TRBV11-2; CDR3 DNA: TGTGCCAGCAGCTTACAGGGGACACCCCTCCACTTT; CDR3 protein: CASSLQGTPLHF
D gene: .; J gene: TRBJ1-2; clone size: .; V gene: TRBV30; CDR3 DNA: TGTGCCTGGAGTTCGACAGGATTCGGGCCTAACTATGGCTACACCTTC; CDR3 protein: CAWSSTGFGPNYGYTF
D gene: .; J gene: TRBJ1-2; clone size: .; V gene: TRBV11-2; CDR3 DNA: TGTGCCAGCAGCCCCTCCAGGGGTTCTACTGGCTACACCTTC; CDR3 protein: CASSPSRGSTGYTF
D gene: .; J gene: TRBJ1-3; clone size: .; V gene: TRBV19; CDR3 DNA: TGTGCCAGTGAAGGGGTCGACACCATATATTTT; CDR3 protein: CASEGVDTIYF
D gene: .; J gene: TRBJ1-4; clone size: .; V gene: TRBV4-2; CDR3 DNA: TGTGCCAGCAGCCCCGAGAATGAAAAACTGTTTTTT; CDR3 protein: CASSPENEKLFF
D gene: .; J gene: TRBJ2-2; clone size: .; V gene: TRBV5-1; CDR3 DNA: TGCGCCAGCAGCTTGGACCCGCTAGCGAACGGGGACGTTGTTTCTGGCACCGGGGAGCTGTTTTTT; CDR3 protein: CASSLDPLANGDVVSGTGELFF
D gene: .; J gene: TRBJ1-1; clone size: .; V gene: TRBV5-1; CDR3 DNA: TGCGCCAGCAGCTTGCTTTCCGGGGCCATGAACACTGAAGCTTTCTTT; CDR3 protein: CASSLLSGAMNTEAFF
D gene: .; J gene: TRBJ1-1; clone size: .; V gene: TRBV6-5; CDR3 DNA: TGTGCCAGCAGTTACTCGACGGGGAACACTGAAGCTTTCTTT; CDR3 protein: CASSYSTGNTEAFF
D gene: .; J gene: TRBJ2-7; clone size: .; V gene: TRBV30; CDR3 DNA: TGTGCCTGGAGTGCGGCAGGCCTCTACGAGCAGTACTTC; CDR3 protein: CAWSAAGLYEQYF
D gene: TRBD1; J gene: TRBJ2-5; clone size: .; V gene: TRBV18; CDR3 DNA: TGTGCCAGCTCACCCAGGACAGGGGTGGGAGAGACCCAGTACTTC; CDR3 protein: CASSPRTGVGETQYF
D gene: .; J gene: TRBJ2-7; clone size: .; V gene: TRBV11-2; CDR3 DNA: TGTGCCAGCAGCTTAGGTCGTATGGACTACGAGCAGTACTTC; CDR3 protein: CASSLGRMDYEQYF
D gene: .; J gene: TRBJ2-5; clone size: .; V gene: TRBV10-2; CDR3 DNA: TGCGCCAGCAAGGAGATGGAACAGGAGACCCAGTACTTC; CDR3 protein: CASKEMEQETQYF
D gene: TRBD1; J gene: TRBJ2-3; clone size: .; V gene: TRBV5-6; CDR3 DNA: TGTGCCAGCAGCCGGCGAATCGGGACAGTTGGGCTCACAGATACGCAGTATTTT; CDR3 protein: CASSRRIGTVGLTDTQYF